The 26 T cell receptor beta chains below all came from one sample that was sequenced in a study of blood T cells in healthy people across ages. Together with a sample-barcoded 5' primer, a J-beta primer mix was included in a second PCR lasting roughly 6 to 12 cycles. MiXCR was run by TCRdb on the 5' RACE reads, yielding one entry per CDR3 protein. The table includes fewer than 2,000,000 distinct CDR3 sequences, about two fifths detected once. Material: blood. The receptor source for this set is a human donor in good health.

The chain is built from TRBV4-2 and TRBJ1-2, with D possibly TRBD1 on 5 matching bases. Germline-derived CDR1 and CDR2 are LGHNA and YNFKEQ. V was cut by 3 bases and J by 7 bases, with 15 bases left in between. The CDR3 has 14 amino acids. The CDR3 bases are TGTGCCAGCAGCCACCTTGGGAGGGGCCGTGGCTACACCTTC. It is translated as CASSHLGRGRGYTF.

The gene calls are TRBV5-4 and TRBJ1-6; D might be TRBD1 (5 bases). The CDR3 extends over 14 amino acids. Germline CDR1 and CDR2: SGHNT and YYREEE (reference sequence). Trimming cost V 0 bases and J 10 bases, with 11 bases left between them. The CDR3 loop is CASSLAGGVSPLHF. Here the CDR3 DNA reads TGTGCCAGCAGCTTGGCCGGGGGGGTATCACCCCTCCACTTT.

The rearrangement links TRBV4-3 to TRBJ2-7; no reliable D call. The CDR3 runs 15 residues. With 3 bases removed from V and 2 bases from J, the gap between germline ends came to 14 bases. Germline values: CDR1 LGHNA, CDR2 YSLEER. The CDR3 DNA is TGCGCCAGCAGCCAGGGTTCTTTTTACACCTACGAGCAGTACTTC. This translates into CASSQGSFYTYEQYF.

This clonotype was seen just once. The genes are TRBV6-2 or TRBV6-3 and TRBJ2-5; either TRBD1 or TRBD2 may fit D (5 bases each). Germline lookup yields CDR1 MNHEY and CDR2 SVGEGT. CDR3 length: 16 amino acids. V lost 2 bases to trimming and J lost 5 bases, with 18 bases between them. The CDR3 loop is CASSYGRQGDEETQYF. CDR3 sequence (DNA): TGTGCCAGCAGTTACGGGCGCCAGGGAGACGAGGAGACCCAGTACTTC.

V usage is TRBV6-5 and J usage is TRBJ1-4; perhaps TRBD1 as D (5 bases). This CDR3 has 18 amino acids. Germline-derived CDR1 and CDR2 are MNHEY and SVGAGI. V lost 4 bases and J 8 bases, leaving 26 bases between the germline ends. The CDR3 DNA reads as TGTGCCAGCAGTTCTCCCGATCTAAGAGCCGGGACTTCCGAAAAACTGTTTTTT. It translates to CASSSPDLRAGTSEKLFF.

The chain is built from TRBV20-1 and TRBJ1-2; D is unclear. Per the germline V gene, CDR1 is DFQATT and CDR2 is SNEGSKA (reference sequence). The V and J ends lost 6 bases and 4 bases respectively, with 15 bases between them. CDR3 length equals 13 residues. CDR3 protein: CSALLGVPYGYTF. Here the CDR3 DNA reads TGCAGTGCCCTTCTTGGGGTCCCCTATGGCTACACCTTC.

This clonotype was seen a handful of times. The rearrangement links TRBV12-3 or TRBV12-4 to TRBJ2-6; D is ambiguous. The CDR3 covers 13 residues. The CDR3 DNA sequence: TGTGCGGAACTGCTCACTGGGGCCAACGTCCTGACTTTC. Translating gives CAELLTGANVLTF.

The CDR3 spells CASSLHIRGGLRVPGYNEQFF. The CDR3 DNA reads TGTGCCAGCAGTCTCCATATACGGGGGGGCCTAAGGGTACCAGGGTACAATGAGCAGTTCTTC. V gene TRBV6-1 combines with J gene TRBJ2-1, with 8 bases that match TRBD2. The CDR3 has 21 amino acids. CDR1 and CDR2 from the germline V gene are MNHNS and SASEGT. V gave up 5 bases and J gave up 4 bases; unmatched junction bases: 25.

This chain uses TRBV7-9 with TRBJ2-4, with a tentative D call TRBD1 (6 bases). Judging by the DNA end, TRBJ2-7 fits better; the J call may be wrong. CDR1 is SEHNR, CDR2 FQNEAQ, per germline (reference sequence). CDR3 length equals 15 residues. The CDR3 here is CASSWGQDPAYEQYF. In DNA form, the CDR3 reads TGTGCCAGCAGCTGGGGGCAGGACCCTGCGTACGAGCAGTACTTC.

The chain joins TRBV7-2 to TRBJ2-7, with D possibly TRBD2 on 6 matching bases. The length of the CDR3 is 16 residues. The V and J ends lost 1 base and 3 bases respectively, with 16 bases between them. Germline V CDR1 and CDR2: SGHTA, FQGNSA. CDR3: CASSLVGGRNIYEQYF. The CDR3 nucleotides are TGTGCCAGCAGCTTAGTCGGGGGAAGGAATATCTACGAGCAGTACTTC.

The chain recombines TRBV28 with TRBJ2-1; D is possibly TRBD2 (7 bases). Germline V CDR1 and CDR2: MDHEN, SYDVKM. The CDR3 totals 15 residues. V was trimmed by 6 bases and J by 7 bases, leaving 19 bases between them. In DNA, the CDR3 is TGTGCCAGCAGACGAAGGGGGGGCATAGGTAATGAGCAGTTCTTC. This codes for CASRRRGGIGNEQFF.

The gene calls are TRBV5-1 and TRBJ2-3; 8 bases agree with TRBD1. The CDR3 runs to 15 residues. Germline values: CDR1 SGHRS, CDR2 YFSETQ. The trim removed 4 bases at V and 5 bases at J, leaving 9 bases unmatched. The CDR3 region is CASSPAGTGGDTQYF. The CDR3 DNA reads TGCGCCAGCAGCCCGGCCGGGACAGGAGGAGATACGCAGTATTTT.

The V gene is TRBV7-3, the J gene TRBJ1-4, with a tentative D call TRBD1 (5 bases). The length of the CDR3 is 13 residues. V shed 3 bases and J shed 8 bases, with 10 bases lying between them. Germline V gene data show CDR1 as SGHTA and CDR2 as FQGTGA. The CDR3 region has the DNA TGTGCCAGCAGCTTGGGCCGGGGGGAAAAACTGTTTTTT. Translated, it gives CASSLGRGEKLFF.

This chain uses TRBV2 with TRBJ1-4; D is perhaps TRBD1 (6 bases). This CDR3 comprises 14 residues. CDR1 SNHLY and CDR2 FYNNEI come from the germline V gene. Deletions cut 4 bases from V and 2 bases from J, with 8 bases between. The CDR3 loop reads CASSGGGTNEKLFF. DNA for the CDR3: TGTGCCAGCAGTGGAGGGGGGACTAATGAAAAACTGTTTTTT.

The chain joins TRBV6-2 or TRBV6-3 to TRBJ1-6; D is uncertain. V shed 6 bases and J shed 11 bases, with 14 bases lying between them. There are 13 residues in the CDR3. Germline CDR1 and CDR2: MNHEY and SVGEGT. The CDR3 DNA follows: TGTGCCAGCAGCCCCATCCCTGGTACACCCCTCCACTTT. It is translated as CASSPIPGTPLHF.

This clonotype was observed a handful of times. The chain links TRBV10-3 to TRBJ2-1; 7 positions agree with TRBD1. Germline CDR1 reads ENHRY; CDR2 reads SYGVKD. V lost 0 bases, J lost 7 bases, and 15 bases stayed unmatched. The CDR3 spans 18 residues. The CDR3 protein is CAISESVPGQMVGNEQFF. CDR3 DNA sequence: TGTGCCATCAGTGAGTCCGTTCCGGGACAGATGGTAGGGAATGAGCAGTTCTTC.

V gene TRBV18 combines with J gene TRBJ1-1; D unclear. CDR3 length equals 15 residues. V gave up 5 bases and J gave up 3 bases, with 16 bases separating them. Germline CDR1 is KGHSH and CDR2 is LQKENI. CDR3: CASSNQVQFHTEAFF. CDR3 coding DNA: TGTGCCAGCTCAAACCAGGTACAGTTCCACACTGAAGCTTTCTTT.

This rearrangement joins TRBV7-2 to TRBJ2-3, with D perhaps TRBD1 (5 bases). There are 17 residues in the CDR3. CDR1 SGHTA and CDR2 FQGNSA come from the germline V gene. Trimming cost V 2 bases and J 4 bases, with 19 bases left between them. Here the CDR3 DNA reads TGTGCCAGCAGCTTATTAGCAGGGATGCTGGTACCAGATACGCAGTATTTT. Protein sequence: CASSLLAGMLVPDTQYF.

The chain combines TRBV3-1 with TRBJ1-6, with 10 bases lining up with TRBD1. V shed 1 base, J shed 9 bases, and the junction held 3 bases outside the gene matches. The CDR3 sequence is 15 residues long. Germline CDR1 LGHDT, CDR2 YNNKEL (reference sequence). The CDR3 is CASSQVGTGASPLHF. The CDR3 DNA sequence: TGTGCCAGCAGCCAAGTGGGGACAGGGGCTTCACCCCTCCACTTT.

This clonotype was detected a few times. A much larger clone lies a single base off, so this may be a read error. This rearrangement joins TRBV10-3 to TRBJ1-2; D perhaps matches TRBD1 (6 bases). V was trimmed by 6 bases and J by 4 bases, leaving 18 bases between them. The CDR3 is 15 residues long. CDR1 and CDR2 (germline): ENHRY, SYGVKD. The CDR3 sequence: CAISRQQGKGYGYTF. The CDR3 coding sequence is TGTGCCATCAGCAGGCAGCAGGGGAAGGGCTATGGCTACACCTTC.

V is TRBV12-3 or TRBV12-4 and J is TRBJ2-1, with D uncertain. The germline V and J ends were trimmed by 5 bases and 3 bases, with 11 bases remaining between them. The CDR3 sequence is 14 residues long. The CDR3 nucleotides read TGTGCCAGCAGTCGCCCGCCCAGCTACAATGAGCAGTTCTTC. Its translation: CASSRPPSYNEQFF.

V and J are TRBV7-2 and TRBJ2-3; D might be TRBD2 (5 bases). The CDR3 covers 13 residues. V lost 2 bases and J lost 6, with 9 bases in between. CDR1 and CDR2 from the germline V gene are SGHTA and FQGNSA. This CDR3 reads CASSLWEPDTQYF. The DNA of the CDR3 is TGTGCCAGCAGCTTATGGGAGCCCGATACGCAGTATTTT.

There are a few counts of this clonotype. The chain employs TRBV5-1 and TRBJ2-3, with 8 bases identical to TRBD1. CDR3 length: 16 residues. The germline V gene encodes CDR1 SGHRS and CDR2 YFSETQ. V lost 5 bases and J lost 3; bases outside the gene matches: 11. The CDR3 reads CASRPRTGPRTDTQYF. In nucleotides, the CDR3 is TGCGCCAGCAGACCCAGGACAGGGCCTCGGACAGATACGCAGTATTTT.

This chain uses TRBV6-5 with TRBJ1-1, with D perhaps matching TRBD1 (5 bases). Germline values: CDR1 MNHEY, CDR2 SVGAGI. Deletions cut 6 bases from V and 1 base from J, with 12 bases between. CDR3 length: 14 amino acids. CDR3 in amino acids: CASSSPQGNTEAFF. CDR3 nucleotide sequence: TGTGCCAGCAGCTCCCCCCAGGGGAACACTGAAGCTTTCTTT.

The CDR3 protein is CSARDTGTGSGDTQYF. The CDR3 bases are TGCAGTGCTAGAGATACGGGGACAGGGAGTGGAGATACGCAGTATTTT. The rearrangement links TRBV20-1 to TRBJ2-3, with 9 bases that match TRBD1. The CDR3 runs to 16 residues. Germline V gene sequence: CDR1 DFQATT, CDR2 SNEGSKA (reference sequence). The trim removed 0 bases at V and 5 bases at J, leaving 9 bases unmatched.

V gene TRBV27 combines with J gene TRBJ1-6; D is perhaps TRBD1 (5 bases). The CDR3 sequence is 15 residues long. Trimming cost V 3 bases and J 3 bases, with 9 bases left between them. Germline loops: CDR1 MNHEY, CDR2 SMNVEV (reference sequence). CDR3 in DNA: TGTGCCAGCAGTTTTGGGGGAGGCTATAATTCACCCCTCCACTTT. Amino acid sequence: CASSFGGGYNSPLHF.